This T cell receptor beta chain stems from a study of cytomegalovirus exposure and HLA in healthy donors. The overall study: Sequencing of about 179 million T cells in an earlier analysis found around 120 million unique TCR beta sequences.

Germline V CDR1 and CDR2: ENHRY, SYGVKD. V dropped 3 bases and J dropped 3 bases, with 14 bases sitting between them. This CDR3 contains 15 residues. In the PCR, 60 Vbeta and 13 Jbeta primers were used. The assay was immunoSEQ multiplex PCR, and TCRdb's table has in-frame clones only and misses some. The data hold 200,000 to 250,000 clones, with roughly 75% observed a single time. General study results and limits: Reports credit the classifier with highly specific, highly sensitive diagnosis of cytomegalovirus status. TCR beta V- and J-gene trimming, according to a later analysis, was linked to a missense DCLRE1C variant.

Comments on this clone: Its specificity is unknown.

The specimen sequenced was PBMCs. The chain carries TRBV10-3 and TRBJ1-1; D not resolved. This sequence was found in a woman aged 25 to 39 in good health and CMV-seronegative. CDR3 bases: TGTGCCATCAGTGATTGGGCAGGAACTGACACTGAAGCTTTCTTT. Its protein is CAISDWAGTDTEAFF.